The rows below give T cell receptor beta chains drawn from one sample of a study of beta chain features in type 1 diabetes. Data came from immunoSEQ multiplex PCR; TCRdb stores just in-frame clones and leaves some out. This sample has 240,000 or so clones, with roughly 30% found just once. The sequencing input was central memory CD4+ T cells from blood. The receptors were sampled from a man aged 25 to 40 in good health. Both conserved end residues are part of each CDR3. D genes are given only for firm matches. Clone sizes are given selectively: once, few, many, or a class where the clone is expanded.

j_call | v_call | clone_size | d_call | cdr3_aa | cdr3_nt
TRBJ2-7 | TRBV2 | NA | NA | CASSYGQYEQYF | TGTGCCAGCAGTTACGGACAGTACGAGCAGTACTTC
TRBJ1-2 | TRBV10-3 | NA | NA | CATGREGYGYTF | TGTGCCACCGGTAGGGAGGGCTATGGCTACACCTTC
TRBJ2-1 | TRBV5-1 | NA | NA | CASSLEGAEQFF | TGCGCCAGCAGCTTGGAAGGGGCTGAGCAGTTCTTC
TRBJ2-1 | TRBV4-3 | few | TRBD2 | CASSQDPPSGRAYNEQFF | TGCGCCAGCAGCCAAGATCCGCCTAGCGGGAGGGCCTACAATGAGCAGTTCTTC
TRBJ2-1 | TRBV18 | NA | TRBD2 | CASSPMTSGRGNEQFF | TGTGCCAGCTCCCCAATGACTAGCGGGAGAGGTAATGAGCAGTTCTTC
TRBJ2-1 | TRBV7-2 | few | NA | CASSLELAYNEQFF | TGTGCCAGCAGCTTAGAGTTGGCTTACAATGAGCAGTTCTTC
TRBJ2-2 | TRBV7-2 | NA | NA | CASSSRWSGELFF | TGTGCCAGCAGCTCAAGGTGGTCCGGGGAGCTGTTTTTT
TRBJ2-2 | TRBV5-4 | few | NA | CASSLAGYTGELFF | TGTGCCAGCAGCTTGGCGGGATACACCGGGGAGCTGTTTTTT
TRBJ2-7 | TRBV7-2 | few | NA | CASSLEVGGQYF | TGTGCCAGCAGCTTAGAGGTTGGAGGGCAGTACTTC
TRBJ2-7 | TRBV18 | NA | NA | CASSPQGGEQYF | TGTGCCAGCTCACCACAGGGGGGCGAGCAGTACTTC
TRBJ2-7 | TRBV29-1 | few | NA | CSVVGGIDEQYF | TGCAGCGTTGTCGGAGGGATCGACGAGCAGTACTTC
TRBJ1-1 | TRBV6-1 | NA | NA | CASTEGLVNTEAFF | TGTGCCAGCACCGAGGGACTTGTGAACACTGAAGCTTTCTTT
TRBJ1-1 | TRBV7-2 | NA | NA | CASNYYGRTEAFF | TGTGCCAGCAACTATTACGGGAGGACTGAAGCTTTCTTT
TRBJ1-1 | TRBV29-1 | NA | NA | CSVGVGVNTEAFF | TGCAGCGTTGGGGTAGGGGTGAACACTGAAGCTTTCTTT
TRBJ2-3 | TRBV14 | few | NA | CASSPQGDTQYF | TGTGCCAGCAGCCCACAGGGAGATACGCAGTATTTT
TRBJ2-7 | TRBV5-1 | few | NA | CASSLAGQDYYEQYF | TGCGCCAGCAGCTTGGCTGGGCAGGACTACTACGAGCAGTACTTC
TRBJ1-1 | TRBV7-9 | few | TRBD1 | CAARGRTGGENTEAFF | TGTGCGGCGCGGGGTAGGACAGGGGGAGAAAACACTGAAGCTTTCTTT
TRBJ2-1 | TRBV7-2 | many | NA | CASSPDSDSYNEQFF | TGTGCCAGCAGCCCAGACTCTGATTCCTACAATGAGCAGTTCTTC
TRBJ2-3 | TRBV30 | few | NA | CACIGPMAADTQYF | TGTGCCTGCATCGGGCCAATGGCGGCAGATACGCAGTATTTT
TRBJ1-4 | TRBV5-1 | NA | TRBD1 | CASSLAGTGEEKLFF | TGCGCCAGCAGCTTGGCCGGGACAGGGGAGGAAAAACTGTTTTTT